The 11 T cell receptor beta chains listed next were all sequenced from one sample in a study of naive and memory T cell subsets. Both TRBC1 and TRBC2 were covered by a beta constant-region primer of two equimolar oligonucleotides. The ligated cDNA underwent four PCR rounds using SP2 and nested alpha and beta constant-region primers. TCRdb passed the UMI-ligation and nested PCR reads through MiXCR, listing each CDR3 protein once. Of about 120,000 distinct CDR3 sequences in the sample, just over 35% were seen once. Sequences were obtained from central memory CD4+ T cells from blood. These receptors were obtained from a human donor in good health.

This clonotype was picked up a small number of times. V usage is TRBV20-1 and J usage is TRBJ1-5; no reliable D call. CDR3 length: 12 amino acids. Germline values: CDR1 DFQATT, CDR2 SNEGSKA (reference sequence). V lost 0 bases and J lost 8, with 8 bases in between. CDR3 in DNA: TGCAGTGCTAGAGAAGCCGAGAAGCCCCAGCATTTT. The encoded protein is CSAREAEKPQHF.

V gene TRBV15 combines with J gene TRBJ2-5; D not resolved. The CDR3 loop spans 15 amino acids. Trimming left V 0 bases short and J 0 bases short, with 8 bases between. CDR1 LNHNV and CDR2 YYDKDF come from the germline V gene (reference sequence). CDR3 nucleotides: TGTGCCACCAGCAGAGATTTGTCGTACCAAGAGACCCAGTACTTC. Translating gives CATSRDLSYQETQYF.

This chain links TRBV3-1 with TRBJ2-2; D not certain. The length of the CDR3 is 15 residues. Germline lookup yields CDR1 LGHDT and CDR2 YNNKEL (reference sequence). The ends were cut back, 0 bases at V and 4 bases at J, with 9 bases in the middle. The CDR3 nucleotides read TGTGCCAGCAGCCAAGACCCCAGGAGCACCGGGGAGCTGTTTTTT. Translation gives CASSQDPRSTGELFF.

The chain employs TRBV20-1 and TRBJ2-6; 13 bases map to TRBD2. The CDR3 is 19 residues long. Germline V lookup: CDR1 DFQATT, CDR2 SNEGSKA (reference sequence). Trimming at V came to 5 bases and at J to 6 bases, leaving 16 bases not matched to a gene. CDR3 DNA sequence: TGCAGTGCTTCGACGGGACTAGCGGGATCCGCTCTGGAGGCCAACGTCCTGACTTTC. Its protein is CSASTGLAGSALEANVLTF.

This chain links TRBV13 with TRBJ2-3, with no clear D. Germline-derived CDR1 and CDR2 are PRHDT and FYEKMQ (reference sequence). This CDR3 is 14 amino acids long. V lost 4 bases and J lost 6, with 14 bases in between. The CDR3 DNA reads as TGTGCCAGCAGCTATGGGCAGGTAACCGATACGCAGTATTTT. It encodes CASSYGQVTDTQYF. The variable domain in full, with the rest retrieved from reference TRBV13 and TRBJ2-3, is AAGVIQSPRHLIKEKRETATLKCYPIPRHDTVYWYQQGPGQDPQFLISFYEKMQSDKGSIPDRFSAQQFSDYHSELNMSSLELGDSALYFCASSYGQVTDTQYFGPGTRLTVL.

The rearrangement uses TRBV20-1 and TRBJ2-5, with a possible D match to TRBD1 (6 bases). The CDR3 sequence is 15 residues long. Germline-derived CDR1 and CDR2 are DFQATT and SNEGSKA (reference sequence). V was cut by 3 bases and J by 5 bases, with 19 bases left in between. Here the CDR3 reads CSARWTLQGWETQYF. Here the CDR3 DNA reads TGCAGTGCTAGGTGGACCCTCCAGGGGTGGGAGACCCAGTACTTC.

This clonotype was seen a handful of times. The chain has TRBV7-2 and TRBJ1-5, with a weak D call TRBD1 (5 bases). Germline values: CDR1 SGHTA, CDR2 FQGNSA. The CDR3 runs 14 residues. Trimming took off 5 bases at V and 4 bases at J, with 12 bases between the two ends. CDR3: CASSGDFRNQPQHF. CDR3 in DNA: TGTGCCAGCAGCGGGGACTTCCGAAATCAGCCCCAGCATTTT.

The V call is TRBV29-1, the J call TRBJ1-4; D uncertain. From germline, CDR1 is SQVTM and CDR2 ANQGSEA. The CDR3 is made up of 15 amino acids. The V end was cut by 5 bases, the J end by 1 base, with 14 bases between. The CDR3 region has the DNA TGCAGCGTTTATTCAGACATCGGAACTAATGAAAAACTGTTTTTT. Translated: CSVYSDIGTNEKLFF.

This clonotype was observed a handful of times. The chain is built from TRBV27 and TRBJ1-6; 7 bases map to TRBD1. V lost 5 bases to trimming and J lost 1 base; unmatched junction nucleotides: 5. Germline CDR1 is MNHEY and CDR2 is SMNVEV (reference sequence). This CDR3 has 16 residues. CDR3 sequence reads: CASSPKGQSYNSPLHF. CDR3 in DNA: TGTGCCAGCAGTCCTAAGGGACAGTCCTATAATTCACCCCTCCACTTT.

V usage is TRBV2 and J usage is TRBJ1-2; D possibly corresponds to TRBD1 (5 bases). Trimming shortened V by 6 bases and J by 2 bases, and 16 bases separated the two germline ends. The V gene's germline CDR1 is SNHLY and CDR2 FYNNEI. This CDR3 has 15 amino acids. The CDR3 sequence: CASRDGAGGNYGYTF. The CDR3 region has the DNA TGTGCCAGCAGGGACGGGGCCGGAGGGAACTATGGCTACACCTTC.

Concerning this clonotype: The germline gene is not matched at one end of the junction; a read error may be the cause. The J gene is TRBJ2-7, the V gene TRBV2, with D possibly TRBD2 on 6 matching bases. Per the germline V gene, CDR1 is SNHLY and CDR2 is FYNNEI. The CDR3 covers 14 residues. The CDR3 DNA reads TGTGCCAGCAGTGATAGGAGGGAGACCGTCAGTTGGCACTTC. The encoded protein is CASSDRRETVSWHF.